This is a list of T cell receptor beta chains from one sample in a study of cytomegalovirus exposure and HLA in healthy donors. Some clones are missing from TCRdb's copy, which holds only in-frame ones; the method was immunoSEQ multiplex PCR. This table lists over 100,000 clones. Input material: PBMCs. The source is a woman in her thirties or forties in good health and CMV-seropositive. Both conserved end residues are part of each CDR3.

j_gene,v_gene,CDR3aa
TRBJ2-3,TRBV19,CASSSRVTDTQYF
TRBJ2-3,TRBV4-3,CASSQVTSTDTQYF
TRBJ2-7,TRBV2,CASSLFEQYF
TRBJ2-1,TRBV9,CASSGTGNEQFF
TRBJ2-7,TRBV5-6,CASSILRQGSYEQYF
TRBJ2-3,TRBV6-5,CASSPGQVTDTQYF
TRBJ1-2,TRBV7-2,CASSLASSGYGYTF
TRBJ2-1,TRBV27,CASSSMLAGGHYEQFF
TRBJ2-5,TRBV9,CASSTDLEQETQYF
TRBJ2-1,TRBV5-1,CASSLGSGTSGRFEQFF
TRBJ2-2,TRBV7-2,CASSPKRELFF
TRBJ2-1,TRBV6-5,CASSYSLAGDNEQFF
TRBJ1-5,TRBV29-1,CSVVTGSHQPQHF
TRBJ1-1,TRBV18,CASSPRQDNTEAFF
TRBJ2-2,TRBV5-1,CASSLARDLGTGELFF
TRBJ2-3,TRBV11-2,CASSFRGNTDTQYF
TRBJ1-5,TRBV28,CASSPMAGDQPQHF
TRBJ2-6,TRBV27,CASSLWAGGASGANVLTF
TRBJ2-1,TRBV2,CASSDQSTEYNEQFF
TRBJ1-2,TRBV25-1,CASSESVYGYTF
TRBJ2-3,TRBV11-2,CASSPILQGWTDTQYF
TRBJ2-3,TRBV5-1,CASSETSRSTDTQYF
TRBJ2-6,TRBV6-5,CASSYAFGPEVLTF
TRBJ2-2,TRBV30,CAWKGTSGTGELFF
TRBJ1-5,TRBV28,CASSFNSNQPQHF